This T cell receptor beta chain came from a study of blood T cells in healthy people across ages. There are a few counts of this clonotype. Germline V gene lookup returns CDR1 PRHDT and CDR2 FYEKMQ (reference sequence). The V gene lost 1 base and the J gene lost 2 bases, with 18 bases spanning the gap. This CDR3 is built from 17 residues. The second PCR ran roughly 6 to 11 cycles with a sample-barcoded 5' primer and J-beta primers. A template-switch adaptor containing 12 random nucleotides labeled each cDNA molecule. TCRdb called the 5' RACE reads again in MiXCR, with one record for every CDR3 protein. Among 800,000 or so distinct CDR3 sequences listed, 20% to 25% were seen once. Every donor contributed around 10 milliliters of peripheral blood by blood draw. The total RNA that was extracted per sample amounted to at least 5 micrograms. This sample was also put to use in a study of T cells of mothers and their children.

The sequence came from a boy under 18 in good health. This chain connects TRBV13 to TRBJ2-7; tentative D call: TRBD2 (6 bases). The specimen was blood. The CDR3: CASSLAPRRDGPYEQYF. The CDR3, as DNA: TGTGCCAGCAGCTTAGCGCCCCGGCGGGACGGCCCCTACGAGCAGTACTTC.